This T cell receptor beta chain was profiled in a study of cytomegalovirus exposure and HLA in healthy donors (dated by TCRdb to 2016 to 2017). In terms of the full investigation: An earlier analysis of 550 to 700 of the donors reported 250 to 300 Gb of sequence data and some 100 million unique TCR beta sequences from about 200 million T cells. About five DR-DQ haplotypes were treated as single units for association and clustering because of strong linkage in the cohort. In a later analysis, previously published TCR beta repertoires from fewer than 750 donors were re-analyzed and high-resolution HLA genotyping was added so that TCR occurrence patterns could be studied. Among about 400 genotyped donors of the cohort, an average of around 220,000 unique TCR beta nucleotide sequences was sequenced per donor, of which 15% to 20% were non-productive. The study was designed to test whether signatures of past pathogen exposure could be identified by cataloging public T cell receptors. Besides the first cohort of 500 to 700 subjects, a separate validation cohort made up of over a hundred different subjects was used. Donor age, sex, ethnicity and CMV serostatus were compiled alongside the repertoire data. To predict cytomegalovirus infection status, the study combined high-throughput TCR immunosequencing, statistical association of individual TCRs with disease status, and machine learning. The study used immunosequencing to profile the T cell repertoires of approximately 640 subjects and linked those repertoires to cytomegalovirus serostatus. A later genetic analysis took genome-wide SNP genotypes for about 55% of the 666 donors and used that subset as a discovery cohort. The number of donors typed differed by locus, with about 629-640 for A, B, C, DRB1 and DQB1, roughly 550 for DQA1, about 610 for DPA1, and some 470 for DPB1. In an earlier analysis of around 540 of the donors, high-throughput TCR beta sequencing was used to judge whether each TCR beta V gene segment behaved as functional or pseudogenic. In the later analysis, no new phenotypic data were used to find candidate immune exposures; instead, reliance was placed on TCR beta sequences and their occurrence across donors. An early release that covered about 640 HLA-typed donors contained about 300 gigabases of sequencing data and about 93 million unique TCR sequences. All discovery cohort repertoires had been generated using a single sequencing platform. Both class I and class II loci were covered by HLA typing, at four-digit resolution. Of the roughly 430 genotyped donors, 81% fell in the genetic ancestry cluster associated with self-reported Caucasian donors.

Turning to this clone: It has no known antigen specificity. Within one base of it there is no much larger clone, and no base qualities were kept.

The germline V gene provides CDR1 ENHRY and CDR2 SYGVKD. The CDR3 covers 14 residues, taking in both the cysteine and the phenylalanine. Solely the CDR3 DNA is kept, with 42 bases framed from the first base. V lost 7 bases and J lost 1 base, and the count of bases not matched to a germline gene is 4. The study at large found these results: In both the original and validation cohorts, the classifier was reported to diagnose cytomegalovirus status with high specificity and sensitivity. A later analysis associated 17,000 or so TCR beta sequences with specific HLA alleles at a false discovery rate of 0.05. In an earlier analysis of a few hundred of the donors, most TCR beta V segments were observed in productive rearrangements about 90% or about 30% of the time, broadly matching IMGT annotations. In a later genetic analysis, fewer N-insertions in productive TCRs were reported among donors in an Asian-associated ancestry cluster than the roughly 700-donor mean. In a later genetic analysis, a missense DCLRE1C variant was associated with V-gene and J-gene trimming of TCR beta chains, and the association was replicated in an independent cohort. According to a later analysis, parvovirus B19, influenza, CMV and Epstein-Barr virus appeared linked to several top co-occurrence clusters. Because HLA typing was missing for some donors at each locus, association tests included only the typed subset. In the study, around 150 TCR beta chains were listed as associated with cytomegalovirus. Because counts were too low, seventeen rarely observed V segments, including chromosome 9 orphons, were excluded from the earlier analysis of several hundred of the donors. While some public TCRs were present in many individuals, most TCR sequences turned up only very rarely across donors. Correlated functional status among segregating V segments might be attributable to linkage disequilibrium, but an unknown experimental factor could not be ruled out. In a later analysis, the rate of TCR association differed among HLA loci, with DRB1 alleles having the most associated TCRs and HLA-C alleles having the fewest. In a later analysis, HLA-associated TCR beta chains showed more clonal expansion and lower generation probabilities than non-associated chains that were equally common. When HLA alleles, especially DR and DQ, strongly co-occurred, TCR associations were difficult to assign to individual alleles. A group of highly shared sequence variants was considered likely to be a technical artifact of the sequencing pipeline. The presence/absence analyses assumed that sequencing depth was roughly uniform across donors, and that assumption may not be true. The cohort was sequenced for TCR beta chains only, and without alpha or paired-chain data the features that could be detected were limited. For the cohort, immune exposure information was limited to CMV serostatus. Because the 87-base-pair reads could not distinguish some IMGT-functional V segments, including TRBV6-2 and TRBV6-3, those segments were excluded. Most CMV-associated TCR beta chains appeared to be HLA-restricted in a later analysis, and the HLA associations seemed to be driven largely by CMV exposure. The authors suggested that the approach could potentially be extended to other disease states and immunological phenotypes. A further reported finding was that TCR beta sequences accurately predicted the HLA-A and HLA-B alleles for most subjects in the first cohort. A few of the identified cytomegalovirus-associated TCR beta chains were confirmed in vitro to be specific for cytomegalovirus antigens.

In total, roughly 710 healthy bone marrow donors made up the cohort. All cohort members were sampled while nominally healthy, although unrecorded immune exposures were likely present. The donor was CMV seropositive and was included in the group of 250 to 350 seropositive cohort members. Every donor gave a peripheral blood sample, and the peripheral blood mononuclear cells from that sample were used for TCR beta sequencing. Genomic DNA was extracted from the blood cell samples with the Qiagen DNeasy Blood Extraction Kit. Receptors were amplified or captured by the immunoSEQ multiplex PCR assay. A mixture of 60 forward primers for TCR Vbeta segments and 13 reverse primers for TCR Jbeta segments was used in the multiplex PCR. The CDR3 region of rearranged TCR beta genes was amplified from genomic DNA with a multiplex PCR assay. On the Illumina HiSeq System, the amplified TCR beta libraries were sequenced as 87-base-pair reads. Per the original workflow: Across the roughly 640 repertoires, a later analysis counted some 80 million unique TCR beta chains, around 10 million of which were shared by at least two donors. A nearest-neighbor algorithm error-corrected the raw reads and collapsed the reads into unique sequences, merging closely related sequences to remove PCR and sequencing errors. To assign V, D and J gene segments, CDR3 sequences were aligned to IMGT reference sequences. For a sequence to be retained, at least a six-nucleotide match to both a V gene segment and a J gene segment was required. Rearrangements were classified as productive when the CDR3 lacked stop codons and remained in frame with V and J, and all other rearrangements were classified as non-productive. Following IMGT convention, CDR3 was defined as the stretch from the second conserved V-encoded cysteine up to the conserved J-encoded phenylalanine. Sequences without an unambiguous match to a single V gene segment were excluded from the earlier analysis of 450 to 750 of the donors. In an earlier analysis of a few hundred of the donors, a V segment was called functional when productive rearrangements were above 56.7%, and segregating when the standard deviation between donors exceeded 5%. To diagnose cytomegalovirus status from the catalog of TCR beta chain sequences, a statistical classification framework was built. In a later analysis, V and J genes were assigned by comparing TCR nucleotide sequences against IMGT/GENE-DB human TR gene sequences. In a later analysis, CDR3 sequences and most-parsimonious VDJ recombination scenarios were assigned using the TCRdist pipeline. In a later analysis, every TCR beta chain was defined by the combination of its CDR3 amino acid sequence and its V-gene family, and reads without a unique V-gene family were dropped. In a later analysis, fewer than 600 highly shared, low-generation-probability nucleotide sequences were removed to address suspected cross-contamination and a sequencing artifact. In a later analysis, a clonal expansion index was calculated for each public chain from normalized within-repertoire ranks of inferred template counts. Generation probabilities in a later analysis came from a VDJ recombination model fitted to out-of-frame rearrangements, and those results were checked against IGoR. Hypergeometric tests were used in a later analysis to score TCR-TCR, TCR-HLA and TCR-CMV co-occurrence, with a repertoire-size bias correction applied to the TCR pairs. To estimate false discovery rates, a later analysis permuted the HLA or CMV assignments 20 times. A later analysis grouped co-occurring TCRs with DBSCAN, adding TCRdist sequence similarity when clustering within HLA-allele-positive subsets. Repertoires with fewer than 30,000 or more than 120,000 public chains, plus five repertoires with anomalous nucleotide sharing, were excluded from co-occurrence clustering. Entries here come from immuneACCESS through TCRdb and include only in-frame sequences with V and J called. Some clones fail to appear in such tables; in the studies checked, an unresolved V gene covers under half of the shortfall, and the cause of the remainder is unknown. V and J calls and clone size are given by that table; D and trimming were obtained from the DNA. In this sample the table shows under 150,000 clones, roughly 85% of which occur a single time. The ten largest clones add up to approximately 6.4% of the sample.

The clonotype was recovered from a woman aged 25 to 39 in good health and CMV-seropositive. The sequence joins TRBV10-3 to TRBJ2-3; 8 bases in between match TRBD2. Source material: PBMCs. The DNA sequence is given as TGTGCCATCAAACGGGGGGGTGGCACAGATACGCAGTATTTT. Translated, this is CAIKRGGGTDTQYF.